Shown below are 20 T cell receptor delta chains from a single sample sequenced in a study of gamma-delta T cells after stem cell transplantation. TCRdb re-called clones from the RT-PCR reads using CATT. The sample has approximately 1,200 delta-chain clones; 3% to 4% are singletons. The sample consisted of gamma-delta T cells. These receptors were taken from a human donor. It is not recorded whose cells these are; they may come from a transplant donor.

A note on this clone: The protein TCRdb lists belongs to a much larger clone and differs from this DNA's translation at residue 17, which points to a read error; the protein shown is made from the DNA. The rearrangement joins TRDV2 to TRDJ2, with 7 bases that match TRDD3. Germline V gene lookup returns CDR1 GEAIGNYY and CDR2 EKD. The CDR3 covers 19 residues. CDR3 sequence reads: CACDSLQRTGASEGAQPFF. DNA of the CDR3: TGTGCCTGTGATAGTCTCCAACGTACTGGGGCCTCCGAAGGGGCACAACCCTTCTTT.

To note about this clone: A far larger clone is one base from this, pointing to a likely read error. In the same sample, other DNA sequences code for this CDR3. This rearrangement joins TRDV2 to TRDJ1; TRDD3 aligns across 7 bases. Losses at the gene ends were 1 base for V and 2 bases for J; bases not matched to a gene: 21. Germline V gene lookup returns CDR1 GEAIGNYY and CDR2 EKD. The CDR3 is 20 residues long. CDR3 sequence: CACDTLGVSNYRFDTDKLIF. CDR3 bases: TGTGCCTGTGACACGCTGGGGGTTTCCAACTATCGTTTTGATACCGATAAACTCATCTTT.

Worth noting for this clone: TCRdb has a much larger clone's protein, which differs at residue 5 from the translation of this DNA, likely because of a read error; what is shown is the protein translated from the DNA. CDR3 sequence (DNA): TGTGCCTGTGACGCCCTGGGGGATGATCGTGGCTCGGGGTGGGACACCCGACAGATGTTTTTC. Protein product: CACDALGDDRGSGWDTRQMFF. The V call is TRDV2, the J call TRDJ3, with TRDD3 identical over 9 bases. The CDR3 extends over 21 amino acids. Trimming cost V 3 bases and J 4 bases; bases outside gene matches: 18. CDR1 is GEAIGNYY, CDR2 EKD, per germline.

This clone has more than one count but fewer than ten. This DNA's translation differs at residue 3 from TCRdb's protein, which comes from a much larger clone; a read error is likely, and the protein shown is translated from the DNA. The chain is built from TRDV2 and TRDJ1, with D possibly being TRDD3 (6 bases). The CDR3 sequence is 15 residues long. Germline V gene lookup returns CDR1 GEAIGNYY and CDR2 EKD. CDR3 residues: CAYDTLGTLPGELIF. In nucleotides, the CDR3 is TGTGCCTATGACACCTTGGGGACCCTACCTGGGGAACTCATCTTT.

Turning to this clone: TCRdb attributes to this sequence the protein of a much larger clone, which differs from the DNA translation at residue 10; a read error is likely, and the protein displayed is translated from the DNA. The chain joins TRDV2 to TRDJ1; TRDD3 might be the D (6 bases). The CDR3 spans 17 residues. Looked up from germline, CDR1 is GEAIGNYY and CDR2 is EKD. V was pared by 0 bases and J by 0 bases, with 16 bases between. DNA of the CDR3: TGTGCCTGTGACACCGTCGGGGGACCTACGTACACCGATAAACTCATCTTT. Protein product: CACDTVGGPTYTDKLIF.

This clone has just a few counts. A far larger clone is a single base away, which makes a read error likely. The chain carries TRDV2 and TRDJ1; 13 bases fit TRDD3. The CDR3 covers 19 residues. Germline assignment: CDR1 GEAIGNYY and CDR2 EKD. V lost 0 bases and J lost 1; bases outside the gene matches: 10. CDR3: CACDTLILGDTTTTDKLIF. The CDR3 DNA is TGTGCCTGTGACACCCTTATACTGGGGGATACGACTACCACCGATAAACTCATCTTT.

A few counts support this clone. A far larger clone is only one base removed, so a read error is likely. This CDR3 is also generated by other DNA sequences in the sample. This sequence joins TRDV2 and TRDJ3; 10 positions match TRDD3. This CDR3 contains 21 residues. With V trimmed by 4 bases and J by 1 base, 15 bases remained unmatched. Germline loops: CDR1 GEAIGNYY, CDR2 EKD. CDR3 region: CACDTAGSYWGMSWDTRQMFF. Written as DNA, the CDR3 is TGTGCCTGTGATACCGCGGGATCCTACTGGGGGATGTCCTGGGACACCCGACAGATGTTTTTC.

The J gene is TRDJ1, the V gene TRDV2; TRDD3 agrees at 13 bases. Per the germline V gene, CDR1 is GEAIGNYY and CDR2 is EKD. J was trimmed by 0 bases and V by 0 bases; bases with no gene match: 9. The CDR3 runs 19 residues. The DNA of the CDR3 is TGTGCCTGTGACACCCTTATACTGGGGGATACGGGGAACACCGATAAACTCATCTTT. Protein: CACDTLILGDTGNTDKLIF.

Turning to this clone: TCRdb pairs this DNA with a much larger clone's protein that differs at residue 17, likely a read error; the protein shown was translated from the DNA. The chain couples TRDV2 to TRDJ3; 8 bases match TRDD3. Per germline, CDR1 GEAIGNYY and CDR2 EKD. This CDR3 has 19 residues. The CDR3 coding sequence is TGTGCCTGTGACACCGTCTGGGGGAGTCTTTCCTGGGACACCCGACAGGTGTTTTTC. The encoded protein is CACDTVWGSLSWDTRQVFF.

This clone was observed a few times. The translation of this DNA and the TCRdb protein of a much larger clone differ at residue 15, probably owing to a read error; the protein shown here is translated from the DNA. J is TRDJ2 and V is TRDV2; the match to TRDD3 covers 7 bases. Trimming removed 4 bases from V and 9 bases from J; junction bases left unmatched: 25. CDR1 GEAIGNYY and CDR2 EKD come from the germline V gene. This CDR3 has 19 amino acids. CDR3 coding DNA: TGTGCCTGTGATAGTCTCCAACGTACTGGGGCCTCCGAAGGGACACAACTCTTCTTT. Its translation: CACDSLQRTGASEGTQLFF.

A few counts support this clone. This DNA's translation and the protein TCRdb lists, from a much larger clone, do not match at residue 12, likely due to a read error; the protein shown is translated from the DNA. The chain has TRDV2 and TRDJ1, with TRDD3 identical over 11 bases. The V gene end was trimmed by 1 base and the J gene end by 3 bases; junction bases not matched to a gene: 9. Germline V gives CDR1 GEAIGNYY, CDR2 EKD. The CDR3 sequence is 17 residues long. The chain's CDR3 is CACDTLGDTRYADKLIF. The CDR3 DNA reads TGTGCCTGTGACACTCTGGGGGATACCCGGTACGCCGATAAACTCATCTTT.

Comment on this clone: This probably arose from a read error, given a far larger clone one base away. This chain links TRDV2 with TRDJ1, with 12 positions matching TRDD3. There are 14 residues in the CDR3. Germline CDR1 and CDR2: GEAIGNYY and EKD. CDR3 sequence reads: CARDTLGDTFKLIF. The CDR3, as DNA: TGTGCCCGTGACACTCTGGGGGATACGTTTAAACTCATCTTT.

About this clone itself: A far larger clone lies a single base away; this is likely a read error. This same CDR3 is encoded by further DNA sequences in the sample. The J gene is TRDJ1, the V gene TRDV1; D ambiguous. The CDR3 totals 16 residues. The germline CDR1 and CDR2 sequences are TSWWSYY and QGS. Trimming left V 4 bases short and J 5 bases short, with 20 bases between. CDR3 DNA: TGTGCTCTTGGGGTCCTTTTCCCACCCCTTACAGATAAACTCATCTTT. It yields the protein CALGVLFPPLTDKLIF.

This clone was counted between two and nine times. With a far larger clone one base away, a read error is the likely cause. The chain carries TRDV2 and TRDJ1, with D tentatively TRDD3 (6 bases). Germline V gene lookup returns CDR1 GEAIGNYY and CDR2 EKD. Trimming shortened V by 0 bases and J by 2 bases, and 30 bases separated the two germline ends. The CDR3 spans 21 residues. Written as DNA, the CDR3 is TGTGCCTGTGACACCGTAGCCCCTGGGGATCAAGCAGGGGGCTCGACCGATAAACTCATCTTT. Translating gives CACDTVAPGDQAGGSTDKLIF.

Note on this clone: A read error is likely here: a far larger clone is one base away. The same CDR3 also results from other DNA sequences found in this sample. The gene calls are TRDV2 and TRDJ3; TRDD3 aligns across 10 bases. The CDR3 sequence is 21 residues long. CDR1 is GEAIGNYY and CDR2 is EKD in the germline V gene. CDR3 amino acids: CACDTAGSYWGMSWDTRQMFF. In nucleotides, the CDR3 is TGTGCCTGCGACACCGCGGGATCCTACTGGGGGATGTCCTGGGACACCCGACAGATGTTTTTC.

This clone was seen repeatedly, ten times or more. It is likely a read error: a sequence one base away is far more abundant. The chain couples TRDV2 to TRDJ1; TRDD3 aligns across 10 bases. Germline-derived CDR1 and CDR2 are GEAIGNYY and EKD. The CDR3 sequence is 15 residues long. The CDR3 region has the DNA TGTGCCCGTGACAAAATGGGGGATACATCCGATAAACTCATCTTT. It is translated as CARDKMGDTSDKLIF.

A remark on this clone: The protein held in TCRdb is that of a much larger clone and does not match this DNA's translation at residue 10, likely because of a read error; the protein shown is translated from the DNA. The CDR3 DNA follows: TGTGCCTGTGACACCGTCTGGGGGAGTCCTTCCTGGGACACCCGACAGATGTTTTTC. Its protein is CACDTVWGSPSWDTRQMFF. The rearrangement joins TRDV2 to TRDJ3, with 8 positions matching TRDD3. Germline lookup yields CDR1 GEAIGNYY and CDR2 EKD. V was clipped by 0 bases and J by 1 base; unmatched bases: 7. The CDR3 length is 19 residues.

A few counts support this clone. TCRdb lists the protein of a much larger clone for this DNA, which differs at residue 3, so this is likely a read error; the protein given here is translated from the DNA itself. The V and J genes are TRDV2 and TRDJ2, with TRDD3 identical over 7 bases. From germline, CDR1 is GEAIGNYY and CDR2 EKD. The CDR3 extends over 19 amino acids. The CDR3 spells CARDSLQRTGASEGAQLFF. The CDR3 DNA follows: TGTGCCCGTGATAGTCTCCAACGTACTGGGGCCTCCGAAGGGGCACAACTCTTCTTT.

A word on this clone: TCRdb's listed protein matches a much larger clone and diverges from this DNA's translation at residue 11, likely through a read error; the protein shown comes from the DNA. V gene TRDV2 combines with J gene TRDJ3; 7 positions match TRDD3. The V gene's germline CDR1 is GEAIGNYY and CDR2 EKD. The CDR3 spans 17 residues. DNA of the CDR3: TGTGCCTGTGACACCCCCGAGGAAGACTGGGGCACCCGACAGATGTTTTTC. It specifies CACDTPEEDWGTRQMFF.

As for this clone: This sequence is one base from a far larger clone and is likely a read error. The sample has other DNA sequences that encode this CDR3 too. V gene TRDV2 combines with J gene TRDJ2; TRDD3 matches 7 bases. Germline CDR1 GEAIGNYY, CDR2 EKD. CDR3 size: 16 residues. The V segment lost 4 bases and the J segment 4 bases; nucleotides outside the gene matches: 11. The CDR3 reads CACESLGDKKTAQLFF. The CDR3 nucleotides read TGTGCCTGTGAAAGCCTTGGGGATAAGAAGACAGCACAACTCTTCTTT.